The sequence of this TCR beta chain was determined in a study of shared clonotypes between healthy human individuals. Study results and limitations: Some naive CD4 clonotypes, 5% to 5.5%, turned up in common across a few donors. Donors were few, which limited the genetic and exposure-history diversity represented.

CD4+ cells underwent separation, giving CD45RA+ naive and CD45RA-negative memory subsets. On this clone itself: Its antigen is undetermined.

Repertoires were generated with immunoSEQ multiplex PCR, while TCRdb's copy carries only in-frame clones and drops some. The top ten hold roughly 0.13% of the sample, which has over 2 million clones, around 95% seen once. The TCR sequence derives from a man younger than 35 in good health. Sequencing was done on a sample of naive CD4+ T cells sorted from blood. Subset reported: CD45RA+ positively selected.

CDR3 coding DNA: TGTGCCTGGAGGGATTTTTACGAGCAGTACTTC. This sequence encodes CAWRDFYEQYF. V is TRBV30 and J is TRBJ2-7; D gene uncertain. This CDR3 has 11 amino acids. CDR1 and CDR2 (germline): GTSNPN, SVGIG (reference sequence). Trimming left V 3 bases short and J 4 bases short, with 7 bases between.